The rows below give T cell receptor beta chains drawn from one sample of a study of shared clonotypes between healthy human individuals. The method was immunoSEQ multiplex PCR; TCRdb's version includes in-frame clones alone and lacks a portion of them. The table shows 1.6 million or so clones, with approximately 98.5% occurring only once. Sequences were obtained from naive CD4+ T cells sorted from blood. The receptors derive from a man aged 25 to 40 in good health. Both conserved end residues are part of each CDR3.

j_call: TRBJ2-7; cdr3_length: 12; v_call: TRBV6-1; cdr3_aa: CASSEAGYEQYF
j_call: TRBJ2-3; cdr3_length: 14; v_call: TRBV18; cdr3_aa: CASSPFPGLDTQYF
j_call: TRBJ1-1; cdr3_length: 14; v_call: TRBV19; cdr3_aa: CASTLGLGNTEAFF
j_call: TRBJ2-5; cdr3_length: 15; v_call: TRBV29-1; cdr3_aa: CSVPSWGRMIETQYF
j_call: TRBJ2-7; cdr3_length: 17; v_call: TRBV10-1; cdr3_aa: CASSESRAASPQHEQYF
j_call: TRBJ2-3; cdr3_length: 13; v_call: TRBV29-1; cdr3_aa: CSVGSGHTDTQYF
j_call: TRBJ2-7; cdr3_length: 13; v_call: TRBV29-1; cdr3_aa: CSAAWQGGYEQYF
j_call: TRBJ2-7; cdr3_length: 12; v_call: TRBV19; cdr3_aa: CASSTGGYEQYF
j_call: TRBJ2-1; cdr3_length: 15; v_call: TRBV10-1; cdr3_aa: CASSESSSSYNEQFF
j_call: TRBJ1-4; cdr3_length: 16; v_call: TRBV5-1; cdr3_aa: CASSAYQQGMGEKLFF
j_call: TRBJ2-2; cdr3_length: 18; v_call: TRBV9; cdr3_aa: CASSVVFGQGANTGELFF
j_call: TRBJ2-3; cdr3_length: 14; v_call: TRBV7-9; cdr3_aa: CASSLTASTDTQYF
j_call: TRBJ2-7; cdr3_length: 12; v_call: TRBV7-9; cdr3_aa: CASSFQGYEQYF
j_call: TRBJ2-7; cdr3_length: 15; v_call: TRBV4-1; cdr3_aa: CASSQPTGGEYEQYF
j_call: TRBJ2-3; cdr3_length: 16; v_call: TRBV4-3; cdr3_aa: CASSRLTSTSTDTQYF
j_call: TRBJ2-2; cdr3_length: 18; v_call: TRBV4-1; cdr3_aa: CASSHPPGQGSNTGELFF
j_call: TRBJ1-2; cdr3_length: 17; v_call: TRBV28; cdr3_aa: CASSTGTGFKPMYGYTF
j_call: TRBJ2-1; cdr3_length: 13; v_call: TRBV11-3; cdr3_aa: CASSFMPENEQFF
j_call: TRBJ2-2; cdr3_length: 14; v_call: TRBV9; cdr3_aa: CASSVVWGTGELFF
j_call: TRBJ1-5; cdr3_length: 14; v_call: TRBV18; cdr3_aa: CASSPGQSNQPQHF
j_call: TRBJ1-4; cdr3_length: 15; v_call: TRBV19; cdr3_aa: CASSPGQGFGEKLFF
j_call: TRBJ2-3; cdr3_length: 15; v_call: TRBV19; cdr3_aa: CASSEDRALTDTQYF
j_call: TRBJ2-7; cdr3_length: 14; v_call: TRBV28; cdr3_aa: CASSPRQGSYEQYF
j_call: TRBJ2-7; cdr3_length: 15; v_call: TRBV10-1; cdr3_aa: CASSEGAGPTYEQYF
j_call: TRBJ2-7; cdr3_length: 16; v_call: TRBV18; cdr3_aa: CASSPMQSGATYEQYF
j_call: TRBJ2-1; cdr3_length: 15; v_call: TRBV11-3; cdr3_aa: CASSSGTGAYNEQFF
j_call: TRBJ2-7; cdr3_length: 15; v_call: TRBV10-3; cdr3_aa: CATGELIGWRAEQYF
j_call: TRBJ2-3; cdr3_length: 13; v_call: TRBV5-4; cdr3_aa: CASSPAGSDTQYF
j_call: TRBJ2-1; cdr3_length: 16; v_call: TRBV5-4; cdr3_aa: CASSGTGTSGYNEQFF
j_call: TRBJ1-1; cdr3_length: 15; v_call: TRBV25-1; cdr3_aa: CASSEEGVMNTEAFF
j_call: TRBJ2-2; cdr3_length: 14; v_call: TRBV19; cdr3_aa: CASLRLGNTGELFF
j_call: TRBJ1-1; cdr3_length: 15; v_call: TRBV7-8; cdr3_aa: CASSKRRTRTDEAFF
j_call: TRBJ2-2; cdr3_length: 14; v_call: TRBV28; cdr3_aa: CASSFSVNTGELFF
j_call: TRBJ2-1; cdr3_length: 15; v_call: TRBV7-2; cdr3_aa: CASSLMGFSYNEQFF
j_call: TRBJ2-5; cdr3_length: 14; v_call: TRBV14; cdr3_aa: CASSQGQHQETQYF
j_call: TRBJ2-7; cdr3_length: 16; v_call: TRBV11-2; cdr3_aa: CASSLERGSGSYEQYF
j_call: TRBJ1-2; cdr3_length: 13; v_call: TRBV7-3; cdr3_aa: CASSLWGDKGYTF
j_call: TRBJ1-1; cdr3_length: 14; v_call: TRBV5-5; cdr3_aa: CASSLSGQWTEAFF
j_call: TRBJ2-1; cdr3_length: 16; v_call: TRBV5-5; cdr3_aa: CASSLVDGSLPNEQFF
j_call: TRBJ2-7; cdr3_length: 20; v_call: TRBV9; cdr3_aa: CASSVGGVPGLAGWGYEQYF
j_call: TRBJ1-2; cdr3_length: 16; v_call: TRBV11-1; cdr3_aa: CASSLDRGSGWYGYTF
j_call: TRBJ2-7; cdr3_length: 14; v_call: TRBV2; cdr3_aa: CASSSDRAVGEQYF
j_call: TRBJ2-1; cdr3_length: 12; v_call: TRBV19; cdr3_aa: CASSIPSGRLFF
j_call: TRBJ1-2; cdr3_length: 13; v_call: TRBV29-1; cdr3_aa: CSVERVLFGGYTF
j_call: TRBJ2-1; cdr3_length: 13; v_call: TRBV6-5; cdr3_aa: CASRQQGDNEQFF
j_call: TRBJ2-1; cdr3_length: 15; v_call: TRBV7-2; cdr3_aa: CASSSMTSTYNEQFF
j_call: TRBJ2-1; cdr3_length: 14; v_call: TRBV25-1; cdr3_aa: CASSLLGGYNEQFF
j_call: TRBJ2-2; cdr3_length: 15; v_call: TRBV5-1; cdr3_aa: CASNLGQAYTGELFF
j_call: TRBJ2-3; cdr3_length: 11; v_call: TRBV29-1; cdr3_aa: CSVGGPDTQYF
j_call: TRBJ2-5; cdr3_length: 13; v_call: TRBV10-3; cdr3_aa: CAIKTSGEKTQYF
j_call: TRBJ1-2; cdr3_length: 14; v_call: TRBV7-2; cdr3_aa: CASSLVGTGYGYTF